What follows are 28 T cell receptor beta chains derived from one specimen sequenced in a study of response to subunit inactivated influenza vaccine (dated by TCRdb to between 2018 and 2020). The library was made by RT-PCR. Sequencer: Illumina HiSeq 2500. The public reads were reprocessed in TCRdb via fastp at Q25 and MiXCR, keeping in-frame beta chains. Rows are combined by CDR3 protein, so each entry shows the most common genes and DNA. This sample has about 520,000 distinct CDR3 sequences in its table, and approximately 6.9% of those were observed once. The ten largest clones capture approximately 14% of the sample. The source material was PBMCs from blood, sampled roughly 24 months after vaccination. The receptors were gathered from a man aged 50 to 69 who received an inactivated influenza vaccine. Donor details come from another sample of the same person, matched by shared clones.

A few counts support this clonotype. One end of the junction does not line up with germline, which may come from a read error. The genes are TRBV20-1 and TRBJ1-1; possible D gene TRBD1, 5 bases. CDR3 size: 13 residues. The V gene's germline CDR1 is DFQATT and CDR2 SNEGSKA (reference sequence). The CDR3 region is CSARDIRGTEVFF. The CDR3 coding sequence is TGCAGTGCTAGAGATATCCGGGGGACTGAAGTTTTCTTT.

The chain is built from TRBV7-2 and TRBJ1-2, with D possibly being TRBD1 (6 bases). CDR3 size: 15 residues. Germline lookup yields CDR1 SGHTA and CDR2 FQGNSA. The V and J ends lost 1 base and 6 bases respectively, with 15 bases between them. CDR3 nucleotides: TGTGCCAGCAGCTTAGGGGGCAGGGGTTCGCATGGCTACACCTTC. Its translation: CASSLGGRGSHGYTF.

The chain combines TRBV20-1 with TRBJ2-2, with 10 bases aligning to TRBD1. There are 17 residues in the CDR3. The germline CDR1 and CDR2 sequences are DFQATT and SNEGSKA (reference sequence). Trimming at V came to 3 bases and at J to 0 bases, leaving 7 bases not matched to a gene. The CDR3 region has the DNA TGCAGTGCTAGCCCGGGACAGGGGCCTCCGAACACCGGGGAGCTGTTTTTT. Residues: CSASPGQGPPNTGELFF.

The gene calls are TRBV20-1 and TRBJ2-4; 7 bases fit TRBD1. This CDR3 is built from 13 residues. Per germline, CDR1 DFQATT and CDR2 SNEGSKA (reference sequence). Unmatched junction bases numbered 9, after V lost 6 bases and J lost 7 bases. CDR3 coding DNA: TGCAGTGCGAGCCGGACAGGTCGTAACATTCAGTACTTC. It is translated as CSASRTGRNIQYF.

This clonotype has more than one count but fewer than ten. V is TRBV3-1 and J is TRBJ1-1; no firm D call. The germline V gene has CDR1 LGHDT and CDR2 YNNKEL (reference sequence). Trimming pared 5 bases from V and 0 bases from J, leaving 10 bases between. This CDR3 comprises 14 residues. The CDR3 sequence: CASSDRTLNTEAFF. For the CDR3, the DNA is TGTGCCAGCAGCGATAGGACCCTGAACACTGAAGCTTTCTTT.

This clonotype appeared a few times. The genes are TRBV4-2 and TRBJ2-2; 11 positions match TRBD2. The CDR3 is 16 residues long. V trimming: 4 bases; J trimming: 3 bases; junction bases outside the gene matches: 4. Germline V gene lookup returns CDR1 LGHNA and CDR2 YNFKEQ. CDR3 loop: CASSPTTSGDTGELFF. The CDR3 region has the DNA TGTGCCAGCAGCCCCACGACTAGCGGGGACACCGGGGAGCTGTTTTTT.

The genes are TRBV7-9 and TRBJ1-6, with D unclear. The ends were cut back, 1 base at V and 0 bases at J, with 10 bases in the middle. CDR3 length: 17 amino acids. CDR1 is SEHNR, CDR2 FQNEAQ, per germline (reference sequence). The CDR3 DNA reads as TGTGCCAGCAGCTTAGTCGGCGGTCGCTCCTATAATTCACCCCTCCACTTT. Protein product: CASSLVGGRSYNSPLHF.

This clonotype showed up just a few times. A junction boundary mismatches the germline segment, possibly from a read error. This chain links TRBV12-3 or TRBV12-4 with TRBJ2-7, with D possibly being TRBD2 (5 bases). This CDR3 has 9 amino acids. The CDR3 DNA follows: TGTGCCAGCCGTTTATCTTCGGGATTC. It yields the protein CASRLSSGF.

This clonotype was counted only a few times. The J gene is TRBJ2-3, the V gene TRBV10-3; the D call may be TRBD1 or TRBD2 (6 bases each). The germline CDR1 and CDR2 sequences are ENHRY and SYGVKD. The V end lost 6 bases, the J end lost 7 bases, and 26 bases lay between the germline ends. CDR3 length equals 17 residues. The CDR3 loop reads CAIRINQLGGIRHTQYF. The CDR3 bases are TGTGCCATCAGAATTAATCAACTAGGGGGGATTCGGCATACGCAGTATTTT.

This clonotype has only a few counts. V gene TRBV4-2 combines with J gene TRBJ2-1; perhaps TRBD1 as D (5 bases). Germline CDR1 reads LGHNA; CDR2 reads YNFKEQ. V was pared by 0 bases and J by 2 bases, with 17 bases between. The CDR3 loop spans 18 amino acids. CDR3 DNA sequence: TGTGCCAGCAGCCAAGATAGTCAGCAGGGAAACCCCTACAATGAGCAGTTCTTC. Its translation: CASSQDSQQGNPYNEQFF.

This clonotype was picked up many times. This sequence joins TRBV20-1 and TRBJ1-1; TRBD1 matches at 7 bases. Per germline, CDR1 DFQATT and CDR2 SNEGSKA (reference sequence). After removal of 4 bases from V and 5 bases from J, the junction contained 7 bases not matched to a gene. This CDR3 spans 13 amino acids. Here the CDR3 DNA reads TGCAGTGCTATAAGCAGGGGGATGACTGAAGCTTTCTTT. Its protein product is CSAISRGMTEAFF.

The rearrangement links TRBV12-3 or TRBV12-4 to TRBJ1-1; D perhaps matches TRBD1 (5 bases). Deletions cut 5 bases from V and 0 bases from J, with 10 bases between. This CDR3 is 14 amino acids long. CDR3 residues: CASSQGNVNTEAFF. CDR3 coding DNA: TGTGCCAGCAGTCAGGGAAACGTGAACACTGAAGCTTTCTTT.

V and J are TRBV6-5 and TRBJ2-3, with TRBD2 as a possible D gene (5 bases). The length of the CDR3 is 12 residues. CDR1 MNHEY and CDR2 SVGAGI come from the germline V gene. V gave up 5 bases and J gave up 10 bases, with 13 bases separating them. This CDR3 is CASSPPAGAQYF. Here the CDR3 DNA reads TGTGCCAGCAGTCCCCCCGCGGGTGCGCAGTATTTT.

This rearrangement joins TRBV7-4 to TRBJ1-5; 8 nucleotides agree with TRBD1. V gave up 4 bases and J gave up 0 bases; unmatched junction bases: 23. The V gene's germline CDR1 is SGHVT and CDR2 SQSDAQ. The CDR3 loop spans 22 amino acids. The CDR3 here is CASSSYPPRQGAYPHSNQPQHF. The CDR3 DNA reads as TGTGCCAGCAGCTCATACCCCCCGCGGCAGGGGGCATACCCGCATAGCAATCAGCCCCAGCATTTT.

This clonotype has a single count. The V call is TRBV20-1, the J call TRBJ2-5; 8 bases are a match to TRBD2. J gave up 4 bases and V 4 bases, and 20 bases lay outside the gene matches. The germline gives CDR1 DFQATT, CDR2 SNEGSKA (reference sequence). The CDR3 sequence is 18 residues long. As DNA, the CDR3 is TGCAGTGCTACGAAAAGGGCGGGGGGTATCCTTTTCGCAGAGACCCAGTACTTC. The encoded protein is CSATKRAGGILFAETQYF.

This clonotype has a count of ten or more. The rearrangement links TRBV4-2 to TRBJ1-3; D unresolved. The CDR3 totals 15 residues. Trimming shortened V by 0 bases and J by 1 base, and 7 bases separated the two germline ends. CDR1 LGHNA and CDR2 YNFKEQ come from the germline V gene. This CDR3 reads CASSQEAVSGNTIYF. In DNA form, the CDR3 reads TGTGCCAGCAGCCAAGAGGCGGTATCTGGAAACACCATATATTTT.

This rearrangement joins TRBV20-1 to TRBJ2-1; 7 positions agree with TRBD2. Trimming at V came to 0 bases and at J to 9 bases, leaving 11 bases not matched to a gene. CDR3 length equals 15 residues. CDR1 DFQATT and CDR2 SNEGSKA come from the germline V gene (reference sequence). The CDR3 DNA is TGCAGTGCTAGAGATCTCGGACCACGGGAGGTTGAGCAGTTCTTC. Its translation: CSARDLGPREVEQFF.

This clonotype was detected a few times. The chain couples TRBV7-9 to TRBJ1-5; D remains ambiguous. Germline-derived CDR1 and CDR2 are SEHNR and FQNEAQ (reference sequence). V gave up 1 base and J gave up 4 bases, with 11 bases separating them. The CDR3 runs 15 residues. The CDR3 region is CASSLDRGMNQPQHF. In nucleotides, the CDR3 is TGTGCCAGCAGCTTAGACAGAGGGATGAATCAGCCCCAGCATTTT.

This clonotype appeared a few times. Here the CDR3 reads CASRLHGTLGKLFF. The CDR3 nucleotides read TGTGCCAGCAGACTCCATGGGACGTTAGGGAAACTGTTTTTT. V gene TRBV28 combines with J gene TRBJ1-4, with D perhaps matching TRBD1 (5 bases). The CDR3 length is 14 residues. V lost 6 bases to trimming and J lost 11 bases, with 19 bases between them. The germline CDR1 and CDR2 sequences are MDHEN and SYDVKM.

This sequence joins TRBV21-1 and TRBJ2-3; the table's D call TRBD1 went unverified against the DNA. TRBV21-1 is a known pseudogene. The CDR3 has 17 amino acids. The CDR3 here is CASPGTRKIYSTDTQYF. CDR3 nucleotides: TGTGCCAGTCCCGGGACACGCAAAATTTATAGCACAGATACGCAGTATTTT.

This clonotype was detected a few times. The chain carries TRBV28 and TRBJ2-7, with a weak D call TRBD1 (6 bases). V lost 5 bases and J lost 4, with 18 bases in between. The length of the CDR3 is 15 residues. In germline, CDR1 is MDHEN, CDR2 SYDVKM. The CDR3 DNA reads TGTGCCAGCAGTACGGACAGTTCCGTCCTATACGAGCAGTACTTC. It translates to CASSTDSSVLYEQYF. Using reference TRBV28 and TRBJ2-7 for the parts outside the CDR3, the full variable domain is DVKVTQSSRYLVKRTGEKVFLECVQDMDHENMFWYRQDPGLGLRLIYFSYDVKMKEKGDIPEGYSVSREKKERFSLILESASTNQTSMYLCASSTDSSVLYEQYFGPGTRLTVT.

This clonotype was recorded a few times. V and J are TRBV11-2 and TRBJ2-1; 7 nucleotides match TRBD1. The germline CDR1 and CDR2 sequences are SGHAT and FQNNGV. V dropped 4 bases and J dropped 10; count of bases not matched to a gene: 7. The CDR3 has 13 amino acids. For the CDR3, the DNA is TGTGCCAGCAGCTCGGGACAGTCTAGGGAGCAGTTCTTC. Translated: CASSSGQSREQFF. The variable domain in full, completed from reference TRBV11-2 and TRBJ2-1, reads EAGVAQSPRYKIIEKRQSVAFWCNPISGHATLYWYQQILGQGPKLLIQFQNNGVVDDSQLPKDRFSAERLKGVDSTLKIQPAKLEDSAVYLCASSSGQSREQFFGPGTRLTVL.

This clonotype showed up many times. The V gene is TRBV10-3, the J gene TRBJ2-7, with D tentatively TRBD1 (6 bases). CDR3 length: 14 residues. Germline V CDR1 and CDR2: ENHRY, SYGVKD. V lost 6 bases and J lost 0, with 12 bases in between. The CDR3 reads CAISRQVPSYEQYF. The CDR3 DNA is TGTGCCATCAGCCGACAGGTTCCCTCCTACGAGCAGTACTTC.

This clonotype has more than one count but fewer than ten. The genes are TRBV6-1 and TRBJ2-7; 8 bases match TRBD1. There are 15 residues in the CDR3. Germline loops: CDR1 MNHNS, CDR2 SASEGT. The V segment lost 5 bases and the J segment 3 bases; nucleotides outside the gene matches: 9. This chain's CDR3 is CASSPLDRGSYEQYF. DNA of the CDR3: TGTGCCAGCAGTCCCCTCGACAGGGGAAGCTACGAGCAGTACTTC.

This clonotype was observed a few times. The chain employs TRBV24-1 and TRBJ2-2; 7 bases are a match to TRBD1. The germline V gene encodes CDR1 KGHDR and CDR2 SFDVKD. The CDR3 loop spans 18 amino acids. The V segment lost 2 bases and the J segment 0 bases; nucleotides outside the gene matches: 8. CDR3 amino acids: CATSDSPGQLANTGELFF. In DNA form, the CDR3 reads TGTGCCACCAGTGATTCACCGGGACAGCTAGCGAACACCGGGGAGCTGTTTTTT.

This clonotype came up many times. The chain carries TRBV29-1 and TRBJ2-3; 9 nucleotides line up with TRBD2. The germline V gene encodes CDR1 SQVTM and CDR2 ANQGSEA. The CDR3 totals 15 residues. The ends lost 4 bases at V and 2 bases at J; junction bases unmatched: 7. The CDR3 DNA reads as TGCAGCGTTGGGGGACTAGCAACCAACACAGATACGCAGTATTTT. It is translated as CSVGGLATNTDTQYF.

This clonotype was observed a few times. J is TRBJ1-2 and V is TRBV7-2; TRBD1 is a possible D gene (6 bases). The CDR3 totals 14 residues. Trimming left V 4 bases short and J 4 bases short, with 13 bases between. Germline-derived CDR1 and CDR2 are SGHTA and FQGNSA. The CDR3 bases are TGTGCCAGCAGCTCTACAGGGAACCGCTATGGCTACACCTTC. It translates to CASSSTGNRYGYTF.

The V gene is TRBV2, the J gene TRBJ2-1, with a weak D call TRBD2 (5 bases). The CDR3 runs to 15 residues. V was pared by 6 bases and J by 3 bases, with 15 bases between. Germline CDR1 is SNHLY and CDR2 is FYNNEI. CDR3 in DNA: TGTGCCAGCAGGTCTGTGACTAATCTCTACAATGAGCAGTTCTTC. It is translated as CASRSVTNLYNEQFF.